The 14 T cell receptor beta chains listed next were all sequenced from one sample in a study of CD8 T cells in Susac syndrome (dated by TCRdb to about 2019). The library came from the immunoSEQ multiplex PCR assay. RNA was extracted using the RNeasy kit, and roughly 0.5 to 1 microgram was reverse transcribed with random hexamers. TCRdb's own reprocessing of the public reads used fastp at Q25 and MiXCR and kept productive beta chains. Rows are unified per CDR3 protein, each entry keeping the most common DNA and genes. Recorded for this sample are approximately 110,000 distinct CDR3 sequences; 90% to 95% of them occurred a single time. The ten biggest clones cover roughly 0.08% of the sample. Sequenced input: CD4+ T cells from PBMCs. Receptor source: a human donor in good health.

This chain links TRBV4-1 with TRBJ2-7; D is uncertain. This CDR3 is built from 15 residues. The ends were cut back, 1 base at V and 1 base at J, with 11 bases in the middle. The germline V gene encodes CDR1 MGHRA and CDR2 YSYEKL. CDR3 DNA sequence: TGCGCCAGCAGCCAAGTTCCCGGCGGTTCCTACGAGCAGTACTTC. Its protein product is CASSQVPGGSYEQYF.

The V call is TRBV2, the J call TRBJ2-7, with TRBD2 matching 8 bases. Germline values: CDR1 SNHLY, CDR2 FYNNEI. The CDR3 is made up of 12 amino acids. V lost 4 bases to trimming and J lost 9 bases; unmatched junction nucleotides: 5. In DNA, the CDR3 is TGTGCCAGCAGTGGGACTCGGGGGGGGCAGTACTTC. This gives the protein CASSGTRGGQYF.

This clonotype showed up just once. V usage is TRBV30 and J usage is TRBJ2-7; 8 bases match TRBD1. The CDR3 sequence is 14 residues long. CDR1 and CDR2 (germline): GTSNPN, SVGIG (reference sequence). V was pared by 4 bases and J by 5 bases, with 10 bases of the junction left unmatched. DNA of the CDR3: TGTGCCTGGACTAATTGGACAGGGAGTCACGAGCAGTACTTC. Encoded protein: CAWTNWTGSHEQYF. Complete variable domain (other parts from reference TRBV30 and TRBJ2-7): SQTIHQWPATLVQPVGSPLSLECTVEGTSNPNLYWYRQAAGRGLQLLFYSVGIGQISSEVPQNLSASRPQDRQFILSSKKLLLSDSGFYLCAWTNWTGSHEQYFGPGTRLTVT.

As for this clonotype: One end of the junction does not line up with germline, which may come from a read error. The CDR3 reads CASSAGTNNIQYF. CDR3 sequence (DNA): TGTGCCAGCAGCGCCGGGACCAACAACATTCAGTACTTC. V is TRBV7-2 and J is TRBJ2-4; D might be TRBD1 or TRBD2, each matching 5 bases. The CDR3 has 13 amino acids. Per the germline V gene, CDR1 is SGHTA and CDR2 is FQGNSA.

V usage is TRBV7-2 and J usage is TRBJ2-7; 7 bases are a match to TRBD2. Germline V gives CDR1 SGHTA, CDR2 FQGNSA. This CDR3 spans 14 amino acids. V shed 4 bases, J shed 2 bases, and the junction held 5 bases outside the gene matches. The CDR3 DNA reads TGTGCCAGCAGCTCCCGACTAGCCGCCTACGAGCAGTACTTC. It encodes CASSSRLAAYEQYF.

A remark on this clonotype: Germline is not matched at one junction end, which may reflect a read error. The CDR3 DNA is TGTGCCAGCTCAGCACCGGGACTCTTCTCCTACGAGCAGTACTTC. This encodes CASSAPGLFSYEQYF. The chain joins TRBV18 to TRBJ2-7; possible D gene TRBD2, 6 bases. The CDR3 runs to 15 residues. The V gene's germline CDR1 is KGHSH and CDR2 LQKENI.

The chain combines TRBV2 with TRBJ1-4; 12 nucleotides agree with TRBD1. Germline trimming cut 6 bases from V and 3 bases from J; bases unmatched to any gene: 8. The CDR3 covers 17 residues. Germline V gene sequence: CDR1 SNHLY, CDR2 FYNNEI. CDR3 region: CASSPGTGGASNEKLFF. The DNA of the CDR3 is TGTGCCAGCAGCCCCGGGACAGGGGGCGCTTCTAATGAAAAACTGTTTTTT.

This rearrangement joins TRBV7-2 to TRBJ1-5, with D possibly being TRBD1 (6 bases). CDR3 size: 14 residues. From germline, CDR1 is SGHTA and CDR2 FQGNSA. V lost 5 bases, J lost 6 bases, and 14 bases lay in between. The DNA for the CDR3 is TGTGCCAGCAGCACTAGACAGGCTGTTCAGCCCCAGCATTTT. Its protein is CASSTRQAVQPQHF. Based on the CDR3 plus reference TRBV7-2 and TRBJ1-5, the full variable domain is GAGVSQSPSNKVTEKGKDVELRCDPISGHTALYWYRQSLGQGLEFLIYFQGNSAPDKSGLPSDRFSAERTGGSVSTLTIQRTQQEDSAVYLCASSTRQAVQPQHFGDGTRLSIL.

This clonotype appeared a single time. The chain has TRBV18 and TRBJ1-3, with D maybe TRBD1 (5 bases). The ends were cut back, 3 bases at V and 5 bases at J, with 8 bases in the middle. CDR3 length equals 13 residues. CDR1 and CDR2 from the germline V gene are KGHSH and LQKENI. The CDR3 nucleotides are TGTGCCAGCTCACCGGGGCCTCGAAACACCATATATTTT. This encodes CASSPGPRNTIYF. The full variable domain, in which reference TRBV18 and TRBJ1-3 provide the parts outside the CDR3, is NAGVMQNPRHLVRRRGQEARLRCSPMKGHSHVYWYRQLPEEGLKFMVYLQKENIIDESGMPKERFSAEFPKEGPSILRIQQVVRGDSAAYFCASSPGPRNTIYFGEGSWLTVV.

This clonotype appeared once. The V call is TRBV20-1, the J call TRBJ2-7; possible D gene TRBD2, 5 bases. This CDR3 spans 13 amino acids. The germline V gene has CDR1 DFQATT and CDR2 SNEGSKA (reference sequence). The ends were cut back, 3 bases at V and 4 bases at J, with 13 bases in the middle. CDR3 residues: CSARNSPGYEQYF. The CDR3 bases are TGCAGTGCTAGGAATAGCCCGGGATACGAGCAGTACTTC.

CDR3 protein: CASSPRGGRFHEQYF. As DNA, the CDR3 is TGTGCCAGCAGCCCCCGAGGAGGGAGGTTCCACGAGCAGTACTTC. The chain has TRBV7-2 and TRBJ2-7; maybe TRBD2 (6 bases). The CDR3 loop spans 15 amino acids. V was shortened by 5 bases and J by 5 bases, with 19 bases between the two germline ends. Germline V gene data show CDR1 as SGHTA and CDR2 as FQGNSA.

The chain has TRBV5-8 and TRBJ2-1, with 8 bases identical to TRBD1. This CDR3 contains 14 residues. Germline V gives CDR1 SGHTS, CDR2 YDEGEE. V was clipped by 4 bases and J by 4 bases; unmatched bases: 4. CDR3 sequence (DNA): TGTGCCAGCAGCCGGACAGGGAGTTACAATGAGCAGTTCTTC. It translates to CASSRTGSYNEQFF.

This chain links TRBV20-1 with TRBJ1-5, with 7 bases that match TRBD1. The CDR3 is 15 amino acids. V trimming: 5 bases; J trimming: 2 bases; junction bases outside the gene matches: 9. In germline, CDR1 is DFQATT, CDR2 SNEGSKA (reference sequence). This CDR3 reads CSASPGGRGNQPQHF. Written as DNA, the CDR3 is TGCAGTGCTTCCCCAGGGGGGCGAGGCAATCAGCCCCAGCATTTT.

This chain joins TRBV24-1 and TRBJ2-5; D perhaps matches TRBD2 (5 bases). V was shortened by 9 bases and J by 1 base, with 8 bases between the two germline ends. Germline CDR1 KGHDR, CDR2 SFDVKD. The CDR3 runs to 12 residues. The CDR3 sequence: CATAAGQETQYF. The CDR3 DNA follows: TGTGCCACCGCCGCGGGCCAAGAGACCCAGTACTTC.